This T cell receptor (beta chain) is drawn from a study of CD4 T cells in relation to SARS-CoV-2 and coronaviruses. The repertoire was sequenced with immunoSEQ multiplex PCR; TCRdb's copy has only in-frame clones and lacks some. The repertoire holds tens of thousands of clones, with around 85% as singletons. Sequencing was done on a sample of memory CD4+ T cells from PBMCs. This receptor was identified in an adult with COVID-19.

For the CDR3, the DNA is TGTGCCAGCATGACCGACAGGGTGGGATCCTACGAGCAGTACTTC. Residues: CASMTDRVGSYEQYF. This sequence joins TRBV2 and TRBJ2-7; 7 bases are a match to TRBD1. Germline V gene lookup returns CDR1 SNHLY and CDR2 FYNNEI. The CDR3 has 15 amino acids. After removal of 7 bases from V and 1 base from J, the junction contained 10 bases not matched to a gene.